This TCR beta chain was retrieved from a study of OX40 agonist ivuxolimab in advanced cancers. To note about this clone: Its antigen is not known.

Excluded were patients having autoimmune disease history or systemic immunosuppression. Baseline was the first blood sampling point, followed by cycle 4 day 1 and cycle 7 day 1. Broader study findings: By week 6 at 0.1 to 3.0 mg/kg, blood CD4+ and CD8+ T cells had expanded clonally.

V was clipped by 6 bases and J by 4 bases, with 16 bases between them. The CDR3 loop spans 15 amino acids. Germline V lookup: CDR1 MNHNS, CDR2 SASEGT. Clones were sequenced by immunoSEQ multiplex PCR, and TCRdb holds only the in-frame ones, with some missing. This table has around 53,000 clones, roughly 83% appearing once. This specimen consisted of CD4+ or CD8+ T cells sorted from blood, obtained in a trial of the OX40 agonist ivuxolimab. The rearrangement uses TRBV6-1 and TRBJ2-1; possibly TRBD1 for D (5 bases). The source is an adult with an advanced solid tumor such as melanoma, head and neck, liver or kidney cancer. The CDR3 here is CASRNLGQLYNEQFF. The CDR3 DNA reads as TGTGCCAGCAGAAATCTAGGACAACTTTACAATGAGCAGTTCTTC.